The 5 T cell receptor beta chains listed next were all sequenced from one sample in a study of tumor T cells in aggressive B-cell lymphoma. TCRdb's copy holds only in-frame clones and misses some; the assay was immunoSEQ multiplex PCR. The repertoire has approximately 12,000 clones, about 91% of them found once; the top ten carry 2% to 2.5%. The sequenced sample was tumor tissue. Receptor source: an adult with diffuse large B cell lymphoma.

The chain has TRBV5-1 and TRBJ1-6; TRBD1 matches 8 bases. The V gene's germline CDR1 is SGHRS and CDR2 YFSETQ. CDR3 size: 15 residues. J lost 13 bases, V lost 4 bases, and 13 bases had no gene match. For the CDR3, the DNA is TGCGCCAGCAGCAGGGACAGGCAGACTACGCTCCCCCTCCACTTT. It yields the protein CASSRDRQTTLPLHF.

The CDR3 protein is CASSEGPQGYGYTF. CDR3 coding DNA: TGTGCCAGCAGTGAAGGGCCCCAGGGATATGGCTACACCTTC. V gene TRBV6-1 combines with J gene TRBJ1-2; D may be TRBD1 (5 bases). V dropped 1 base and J dropped 5 bases, with 11 bases sitting between them. CDR1 and CDR2 from the germline V gene are MNHNS and SASEGT. This CDR3 spans 14 amino acids.

This chain uses TRBV10-1 with TRBJ2-4; maybe TRBD1 (6 bases). The germline V gene has CDR1 WNHNN and CDR2 SYGVQD (reference sequence). This CDR3 comprises 16 residues. The V end was cut by 0 bases, the J end by 0 bases, with 9 bases between. The CDR3 is CASSESAGEAKNIQYF. As DNA, the CDR3 is TGCGCCAGCAGTGAGTCGGCAGGGGAAGCCAAAAACATTCAGTACTTC.

This clone was recorded once. The V and J genes are TRBV28 and TRBJ2-5; 11 nucleotides agree with TRBD2. The J call may not be correct, given that the DNA end is closer to TRBJ2-7. The CDR3 consists of 16 residues. Germline V lookup: CDR1 MDHEN, CDR2 SYDVKM. The CDR3: CASSPTSGSRTYEQYF. As DNA, the CDR3 is TGTGCCAGCAGCCCAACTAGCGGGAGCAGGACCTACGAGCAGTACTTC.

The chain is built from TRBV12-5 and TRBJ2-1, with a tentative D call TRBD2 (6 bases). Germline V lookup: CDR1 LGHNT, CDR2 FRNRAP. This CDR3 spans 19 amino acids. The V gene lost 0 bases and the J gene lost 4 bases, with 22 bases spanning the gap. In nucleotides, the CDR3 is TGTGCTAGTGGTTTGGTAACTGCATTGAGTAGCGGACCTTACAATGAGCAGTTCTTC. This gives the protein CASGLVTALSSGPYNEQFF.